Reported below is one T cell receptor beta chain. Its antigen is not known. V gave up 7 bases and J gave up 9 bases, with 22 bases separating them. CDR1 SGHTA and CDR2 FQGNSA come from the germline V gene. CDR3 length: 15 residues. Using immunoSEQ multiplex PCR, the repertoire was profiled, and TCRdb retains in-frame clones only, with some absent. This sample has 95,000 or so clones, with more than 70% found just once. The record originates from a study of T cell responses to AZD1222 COVID-19 vaccine. Study-wide points: The study reported that nearly half of spike-specific TCRs target unmutated variant regions. White British donors predominated, females outnumbered males, and clonal diversity was possibly underestimated.

Source: peripheral blood, taken on day 0 of AZD1222 vaccination. The chain has TRBV7-2 and TRBJ1-5, with D possibly TRBD1 on 5 matching bases. The sequence was obtained from an adult in good health. CDR3 sequence reads: CASNPGTATGLPQHF. CDR3 DNA sequence: TGTGCCAGCAACCCCGGGACCGCCACGGGGTTGCCCCAGCATTTT.